This TCR beta chain was found in a study of T-cell memory formation after mild COVID-19. General study results and limits: There was a balanced CD4/CD8 profile in clones contracting day 15 to 85, and later expanders leaned CD4+.

The TCR alpha and TCR beta cDNA libraries, bearing sample barcodes and UMIs, were generated by 5'RACE using constant-segment primers. One entry per CDR3 protein, called by TCRdb with MiXCR from the 5' RACE reads. Of 400,000 to 500,000 distinct CDR3 sequences in the sample, more than 15% were seen once. The sample holds many counts of this clonotype. Its antigen remains unknown. Specimen: PBMCs or a T cell subset sorted from them (not recorded which). The clonotype comes from a man younger than 35 who had mild COVID-19 (a few samples of this study predate the infection). Cell type and time point are not known.

DNA of the CDR3: TGTGCCAGCAGCCAGGGACAGGGAGTCGAGCAGTACTTC. It yields the protein CASSQGQGVEQYF. The chain employs TRBV7-2 and TRBJ2-7, with 9 bases matching TRBD1. This CDR3 region has 13 residues. The V and J ends lost 5 bases and 6 bases, in that order; junction bases with no gene match: 5. CDR1 is SGHTA and CDR2 is FQGNSA in the germline V gene.